These 22 T cell receptor beta chains originate from one sample sequenced in a study of graft-versus-host responses after intestinal transplantation. Sequencing used immunoSEQ multiplex PCR; TCRdb keeps in-frame clones, though not all of them. The data hold some 100,000 clones, with over 80% observed a single time. Antigens for these TCRs are unknown. This specimen consisted of unstimulated CD8+ T cells sorted from spleen or lymph node cells, obtained before intestinal transplant. The receptor set was obtained from a human donor who received an intestinal transplant.

This chain uses TRBV2 with TRBJ2-2; D is possibly TRBD1 (6 bases). Trimming took off 6 bases at V and 2 bases at J, with 13 bases between the two ends. Germline lookup yields CDR1 SNHLY and CDR2 FYNNEI. This CDR3 is 15 amino acids long. The CDR3 DNA reads as TGTGCCAGCAGGCCCCCGGACAGAAACACCGGGGAGCTGTTTTTT. Amino acids: CASRPPDRNTGELFF.

This clone has just a few counts. The chain uses TRBV5-6 and TRBJ2-5; 7 positions match TRBD1. There are 14 residues in the CDR3. Germline loops: CDR1 SGHDT, CDR2 YYEEEE. The V and J ends lost 2 bases and 5 bases, in that order; junction bases with no gene match: 6. CDR3 DNA sequence: TGTGCCAGCAGCTTCGGTACAGGGGCGGAGACCCAGTACTTC. Translated: CASSFGTGAETQYF.

The rearrangement joins TRBV9 to TRBJ2-3; TRBD1 agrees at 7 bases. This CDR3 has 15 amino acids. Germline V gene lookup returns CDR1 SGDLS and CDR2 YYNGEE. The V gene end was trimmed by 0 bases and the J gene end by 4 bases; junction bases not matched to a gene: 5. The CDR3 nucleotides read TGTGCCAGCAGCGTAGATGGCAGGGGGTCAGATACGCAGTATTTT. Translation gives CASSVDGRGSDTQYF.

This clone was recorded once. This chain joins TRBV13 and TRBJ2-7; 8 nucleotides match TRBD1. This CDR3 contains 14 residues. Germline V gene data show CDR1 as PRHDT and CDR2 as FYEKMQ (reference sequence). With 5 bases clipped from V and 3 bases from J, the junction kept 6 bases outside the gene matches. CDR3 nucleotide sequence: TGTGCCAGCAGCGCGATTACAGGGGGCTACGAGCAGTACTTC. Its protein is CASSAITGGYEQYF.

V usage is TRBV25-1 and J usage is TRBJ2-2; TRBD2 might be the D (6 bases). Deletions cut 4 bases from V and 9 bases from J, with 9 bases between. Per the germline V gene, CDR1 is MGHDK and CDR2 is SYGVNS. This CDR3 region has 12 residues. This CDR3 is CASSGGLWELFF. CDR3 DNA sequence: TGTGCCAGCAGTGGGGGACTTTGGGAGCTGTTTTTT.

The chain combines TRBV14 with TRBJ2-3; TRBD1 aligns across 7 bases. The CDR3 is made up of 16 amino acids. V gave up 4 bases and J gave up 0 bases; unmatched junction bases: 7. Germline lookup yields CDR1 SGHDN and CDR2 FVKESK. The CDR3 here is CASSPIRDSSTDTQYF. CDR3 DNA sequence: TGTGCCAGCAGCCCGATCCGGGACAGCAGCACAGATACGCAGTATTTT.

This chain links TRBV13 with TRBJ2-3, with 12 bases lining up with TRBD2. J was trimmed by 0 bases and V by 5 bases; bases with no gene match: 12. The CDR3 runs 19 residues. The germline V gene encodes CDR1 PRHDT and CDR2 FYEKMQ (reference sequence). CDR3 DNA: TGTGCCAGCAGCCCTATAACTAGCGGGGGGACAAAAAGCACAGATACGCAGTATTTT. Amino acids: CASSPITSGGTKSTDTQYF. The full variable domain, in which reference TRBV13 and TRBJ2-3 provide the parts outside the CDR3, is AAGVIQSPRHLIKEKRETATLKCYPIPRHDTVYWYQQGPGQDPQFLISFYEKMQSDKGSIPDRFSAQQFSDYHSELNMSSLELGDSALYFCASSPITSGGTKSTDTQYFGPGTRLTVL.

V usage is TRBV6-5 and J usage is TRBJ2-1, with 13 bases identical to TRBD2. This CDR3 region has 15 residues. J gave up 6 bases and V 5 bases, and 4 bases lay outside the gene matches. The germline CDR1 and CDR2 sequences are MNHEY and SVGAGI. DNA for the CDR3: TGTGCCAGCAGTGGACTAGCGGGAGATCTCAATGAGCAGTTCTTC. This sequence encodes CASSGLAGDLNEQFF.

This clone was picked up one time. The V and J genes are TRBV11-2 and TRBJ1-1; D might be TRBD1 (5 bases). Trimming cost V 3 bases and J 5 bases, with 13 bases left between them. This CDR3 has 14 amino acids. CDR1 is SGHAT and CDR2 is FQNNGV in the germline V gene. CDR3 in DNA: TGTGCCAGCAGCTTGGGACTTCAAGGTACTGAAGCTTTCTTT. This sequence encodes CASSLGLQGTEAFF.

V usage is TRBV28 and J usage is TRBJ1-3; 7 nucleotides agree with TRBD1. With V trimmed by 7 bases and J by 6 bases, 6 bases remained unmatched. The CDR3 is made up of 13 amino acids. Per germline, CDR1 MDHEN and CDR2 SYDVKM. The CDR3 nucleotides are TGTGCCAGCAACCGGGACAGTACAAACACCATATATTTT. Protein: CASNRDSTNTIYF.

This chain links TRBV2 with TRBJ2-2; no reliable D call. The CDR3 loop spans 15 amino acids. The ends were cut back, 4 bases at V and 3 bases at J, with 12 bases in the middle. The germline V gene has CDR1 SNHLY and CDR2 FYNNEI. CDR3 DNA: TGTGCCAGCAGTGCTGCCAGCTACTACACCGGGGAGCTGTTTTTT. Translation gives CASSAASYYTGELFF.

V and J are TRBV4-1 and TRBJ2-3; D call uncertain. CDR3 length equals 16 residues. V shed 1 base and J shed 0 bases, with 11 bases lying between them. Germline lookup yields CDR1 MGHRA and CDR2 YSYEKL. The DNA of the CDR3 is TGCGCCAGCAGCCAAGGTCCCGGCTCTAGCACAGATACGCAGTATTTT. Translation: CASSQGPGSSTDTQYF.

The table lists this clone with a count of one. The V and J genes are TRBV2 and TRBJ2-3; 7 bases are a match to TRBD2. Germline CDR1 reads SNHLY; CDR2 reads FYNNEI. With V trimmed by 1 base and J by 3 bases, 4 bases remained unmatched. CDR3 length: 15 residues. The CDR3 spells CASSEGTSSTDTQYF. CDR3 DNA sequence: TGTGCCAGCAGTGAAGGGACTAGTTCAACAGATACGCAGTATTTT.

The chain employs TRBV6-5 and TRBJ2-2; D may match TRBD1 or TRBD2 (5 bases each). This CDR3 has 14 residues. CDR1 and CDR2 (germline): MNHEY, SVGAGI. V was pared by 2 bases and J by 5 bases, with 9 bases between. CDR3 loop: CASSYGGVTGELFF. DNA of the CDR3: TGTGCCAGCAGTTACGGGGGAGTTACCGGGGAGCTGTTTTTT.

The chain links TRBV11-2 to TRBJ1-1; the D is unclear. Trimming took 1 base from V and 5 from J, leaving 8 bases between them. The CDR3 runs to 13 residues. Germline assignment: CDR1 SGHAT and CDR2 FQNNGV. CDR3 in DNA: TGTGCCAGCAGCTTAGGGTGGCGGACTGAAGCTTTCTTT. Protein: CASSLGWRTEAFF.

This sequence joins TRBV6-5 and TRBJ1-1, with D unclear. CDR3 size: 13 residues. CDR1 MNHEY and CDR2 SVGAGI come from the germline V gene. Trimming cost V 10 bases and J 0 bases, with 12 bases left between them. For the CDR3, the DNA is TGTGCCACCTGGATGGGAATGAACACTGAAGCTTTCTTT. Translated, it gives CATWMGMNTEAFF.

Details on this clone: Other DNA sequences in the sample encode the same CDR3. The chain couples TRBV6-5 to TRBJ1-2; 9 nucleotides match TRBD1. Looked up from germline, CDR1 is MNHEY and CDR2 is SVGAGI. The CDR3 consists of 15 residues. The J segment lost 3 bases and the V segment lost 4 bases, leaving 6 bases of the junction unmatched. CDR3 loop: CASSSGQGRYYGYTF. The CDR3 nucleotides are TGTGCCAGCAGTTCCGGACAGGGGCGATACTATGGCTACACCTTC.

The rearrangement links TRBV2 to TRBJ2-1; D unresolved. The germline V gene encodes CDR1 SNHLY and CDR2 FYNNEI. Between the trimmed V and J ends, which lost 5 bases and 8 bases, there was a span of 4 bases. The CDR3 sequence is 10 residues long. CDR3 coding DNA: TGTGCCAGCAGTCGAGATGAGCAGTTCTTC. Amino acid sequence: CASSRDEQFF.

The J gene is TRBJ2-7, the V gene TRBV7-6, with 7 nucleotides matching TRBD2. The CDR3 runs to 14 residues. The junction had 6 bases not matched to a gene; V was cut back by 4 bases and J by 3 bases. Germline V gene sequence: CDR1 SGHVS, CDR2 FNYEAQ. This chain's CDR3 is CASSWGAGVYEQYF. The DNA for the CDR3 is TGTGCCAGCAGCTGGGGTGCGGGAGTCTACGAGCAGTACTTC.

J is TRBJ2-1 and V is TRBV4-2, with 10 positions matching TRBD2. This CDR3 has 15 amino acids. The germline gives CDR1 LGHNA, CDR2 YNFKEQ. After removal of 1 base from V and 10 bases from J, the junction contained 7 bases not matched to a gene. CDR3 amino acids: CASSQGASGGEEQFF. The CDR3 region has the DNA TGTGCCAGCAGCCAAGGGGCTAGCGGGGGCGAAGAGCAGTTCTTC.

The chain has TRBV29-1 and TRBJ2-5; 8 bases map to TRBD2. CDR3 length: 15 amino acids. V dropped 2 bases and J dropped 4; count of bases not matched to a gene: 9. From germline, CDR1 is SQVTM and CDR2 ANQGSEA. The CDR3 sequence: CSVELQRGYPETQYF. The CDR3, as DNA: TGCAGCGTTGAACTACAGCGGGGGTACCCAGAGACCCAGTACTTC.

The chain employs TRBV11-2 and TRBJ2-1; 12 nucleotides match TRBD2. Trimming cost V 5 bases and J 2 bases; bases outside gene matches: 10. The CDR3 sequence is 18 residues long. Germline values: CDR1 SGHAT, CDR2 FQNNGV. CDR3: CASSPGTSGLGPYNEQFF. DNA of the CDR3: TGTGCCAGCAGCCCAGGGACTAGCGGGTTGGGGCCCTACAATGAGCAGTTCTTC.